These 20 T cell receptor beta chains share one sample of origin, sequenced in a study of blood T cell repertoires in COVID-19. Sequencing was performed with immunoSEQ multiplex PCR; in TCRdb, only in-frame clones are kept and a portion is missing. This sample has 250,000 to 300,000 clones, with more than 70% found just once. Sequenced material: peripheral blood. Receptors originate from a middle-aged woman who had recovered from COVID-19.

For the CDR3, the DNA is TGTGCCAGCAGTTTTCCTAGCGGGGGAGGAGATACGCAGTATTTT. Encoded protein: CASSFPSGGGDTQYF. V usage is TRBV28 and J usage is TRBJ2-3; the match to TRBD2 covers 10 bases. The trim removed 3 bases at V and 5 bases at J, leaving 5 bases unmatched. Germline CDR1 is MDHEN and CDR2 is SYDVKM. The length of the CDR3 is 15 residues.

V usage is TRBV7-2 and J usage is TRBJ2-7, with TRBD2 matching over 8 bases. Germline V CDR1 and CDR2: SGHTA, FQGNSA. J was trimmed by 3 bases and V by 0 bases; bases with no gene match: 4. This CDR3 comprises 15 residues. The CDR3 sequence is CASSLAPSGHYEQYF. As DNA, the CDR3 is TGTGCCAGCAGCTTAGCGCCTAGCGGGCACTACGAGCAGTACTTC.

The chain links TRBV14 to TRBJ1-2, with no clear D. V gave up 6 bases and J gave up 0 bases, with 8 bases separating them. The germline V gene encodes CDR1 SGHDN and CDR2 FVKESK. This CDR3 region has 13 residues. This chain's CDR3 is CASSLIANYGYTF. CDR3 in DNA: TGTGCCAGCAGTCTCATAGCTAACTATGGCTACACCTTC.

This clone appeared a single time. The chain recombines TRBV18 with TRBJ1-1, with D perhaps TRBD1 (5 bases). Trimming pared 1 base from V and 4 bases from J, leaving 10 bases between. This CDR3 contains 14 residues. In germline, CDR1 is KGHSH, CDR2 LQKENI. CDR3 in amino acids: CASSPQGLGTEAFF. The CDR3 DNA is TGTGCCAGCTCACCACAGGGGTTGGGCACTGAAGCTTTCTTT.

J is TRBJ2-3 and V is TRBV15; 8 nucleotides align to TRBD2. The CDR3 runs 14 residues. Trimming took 2 bases from V and 5 from J; bases not matched to a gene: 3. Germline V gene lookup returns CDR1 LNHNV and CDR2 YYDKDF (reference sequence). The CDR3 DNA reads TGTGCCACCAGCAGAAGCGGGAGTCGAGATACGCAGTATTTT. This sequence encodes CATSRSGSRDTQYF. The whole variable domain, filled in from reference TRBV15 and TRBJ2-3, reads DAMVIQNPRYQVTQFGKPVTLSCSQTLNHNVMYWYQQKSSQAPKLLFHYYDKDFNNEADTPDNFQSRRPNTSFCFLDIRSPGLGDTAMYLCATSRSGSRDTQYFGPGTRLTVL.

The rearrangement joins TRBV6-4 to TRBJ1-2; D ambiguous. The CDR3 sequence is 16 residues long. Germline V gene sequence: CDR1 MRHNA, CDR2 SNTAGT. The germline V and J ends were trimmed by 5 bases and 4 bases, with 20 bases remaining between them. The CDR3 sequence: CASSSTAGLQSYGYTF. For the CDR3, the DNA is TGTGCCAGCAGTTCAACCGCGGGCCTCCAAAGCTATGGCTACACCTTC.

J is TRBJ1-2 and V is TRBV7-9; possibly TRBD1 for D (6 bases). V was cut by 5 bases and J by 6 bases, with 13 bases left in between. Germline loops: CDR1 SEHNR, CDR2 FQNEAQ (reference sequence). The CDR3 length is 13 residues. For the CDR3, the DNA is TGTGCCAGCAGCCGTCCAGGGGCGAATGGCTACACCTTC. It is translated as CASSRPGANGYTF.

The chain uses TRBV5-1 and TRBJ2-2; D is possibly TRBD2 (5 bases). The V and J ends lost 0 bases and 4 bases respectively, with 16 bases between them. CDR1 and CDR2 from the germline V gene are SGHRS and YFSETQ. The CDR3 consists of 17 residues. Here the CDR3 DNA reads TGCGCCAGCAGCTTGGGGGCTGCGGGCCTAACCACCGGGGAGCTGTTTTTT. Translating gives CASSLGAAGLTTGELFF.

This sequence joins TRBV30 and TRBJ1-3; D gene ambiguous. This CDR3 has 14 residues. V was cut by 2 bases and J by 3 bases, with 11 bases left in between. CDR1 is GTSNPN, CDR2 SVGIG, per germline (reference sequence). The CDR3 nucleotides read TGTGCCTGGAGTCCAACTCTGTTTGGAAACACCATATATTTT. Its translation: CAWSPTLFGNTIYF. Full variable domain (missing parts from reference TRBV30 and TRBJ1-3): SQTIHQWPATLVQPVGSPLSLECTVEGTSNPNLYWYRQAAGRGLQLLFYSVGIGQISSEVPQNLSASRPQDRQFILSSKKLLLSDSGFYLCAWSPTLFGNTIYFGEGSWLTVV.

The chain recombines TRBV7-8 with TRBJ1-6; D remains ambiguous. Germline loops: CDR1 SGHVS, CDR2 FQNEAQ. CDR3 length: 17 amino acids. Trimming cost V 5 bases and J 1 base, with 15 bases left between them. As DNA, the CDR3 is TGTGCCAGCAGCCCGAGGGCGCGAAGTTCCTATAATTCACCCCTCCACTTT. Translating it yields CASSPRARSSYNSPLHF.

This clone was detected once. The rearrangement links TRBV7-2 to TRBJ1-5; 9 bases are a match to TRBD1. The CDR3 sequence is 16 residues long. CDR1 SGHTA and CDR2 FQGNSA come from the germline V gene. The V segment lost 0 bases and the J segment 6 bases; nucleotides outside the gene matches: 6. CDR3 amino acids: CASSLAGGQGGQPQHF. The DNA for the CDR3 is TGTGCCAGCAGCTTAGCGGGGGGACAGGGTGGTCAGCCCCAGCATTTT.

CDR3 amino acids: CAPGQDRDTQYF. The DNA of the CDR3 is TGTGCCCCCGGACAGGATAGGGATACGCAGTATTTT. The rearrangement joins TRBV2 to TRBJ2-3, with TRBD1 identical over 7 bases. Germline CDR1 and CDR2: SNHLY and FYNNEI. Unmatched junction bases numbered 8, after V lost 11 bases and J lost 6 bases. The CDR3 sequence is 12 residues long.

The gene calls are TRBV7-7 and TRBJ2-7; D is possibly TRBD2 (5 bases). The germline CDR1 and CDR2 sequences are SSHAT and FNYEAQ (reference sequence). V was shortened by 7 bases and J by 7 bases, with 23 bases between the two germline ends. The CDR3 is 15 amino acids. CDR3 coding DNA: TGTGCCAGCACACCGGGGTGGGCCCCATTGGGGGAGCAGTACGTC. It translates to CASTPGWAPLGEQYV.

CDR3 protein: CASSPDGGRPLHEQFF. CDR3 nucleotide sequence: TGTGCCAGCAGCCCCGATGGCGGGCGCCCCCTCCATGAGCAGTTCTTC. V is TRBV5-4 and J is TRBJ2-1; tentative D call: TRBD2 (5 bases). The CDR3 spans 16 residues. Trimming took 4 bases from V and 8 from J, leaving 22 bases between them. Germline V gene sequence: CDR1 SGHNT, CDR2 YYREEE (reference sequence).

The chain recombines TRBV5-1 with TRBJ1-1, with TRBD1 identical over 9 bases. The CDR3 is 14 residues long. V lost 4 bases, J lost 1 base, and 2 bases stayed unmatched. Germline CDR1 and CDR2: SGHRS and YFSETQ. The CDR3 DNA sequence: TGCGCCAGCAGCCCGGGACAGGGGAACACTGAAGCTTTCTTT. Residues: CASSPGQGNTEAFF.

The genes are TRBV7-6 and TRBJ2-2; tentatively, D is TRBD2 (5 bases). The CDR3 totals 13 residues. Germline lookup yields CDR1 SGHVS and CDR2 FNYEAQ. V shed 5 bases and J shed 6 bases, with 10 bases lying between them. For the CDR3, the DNA is TGTGCCAGCAGCCCCTGGACTTCCGGGGAGCTGTTTTTT. Translation: CASSPWTSGELFF.

The chain joins TRBV5-1 to TRBJ2-1; the D gene is possibly TRBD2 (5 bases). CDR1 SGHRS and CDR2 YFSETQ come from the germline V gene. The CDR3 has 16 residues. Trimming cost V 2 bases and J 10 bases, with 22 bases left between them. CDR3 in DNA: TGCGCCAGCAGCTTCGGGATGCCCCCGATCCAGACCGAGCAGTTCTTC. Translated, it gives CASSFGMPPIQTEQFF.

V gene TRBV5-4 combines with J gene TRBJ1-1; 8 nucleotides line up with TRBD1. Germline lookup yields CDR1 SGHNT and CDR2 YYREEE (reference sequence). Trimming cost V 2 bases and J 4 bases; bases outside gene matches: 4. This CDR3 has 14 residues. The CDR3 coding sequence is TGTGCCAGCAGCTTCGACAGGGGATCCACTGAAGCTTTCTTT. This translates into CASSFDRGSTEAFF.

This chain uses TRBV30 with TRBJ2-5, with 10 bases that match TRBD2. Germline lookup yields CDR1 GTSNPN and CDR2 SVGIG (reference sequence). V shed 5 bases and J 5 bases; nucleotides not matched to a gene: 11. The CDR3 is 15 amino acids. CDR3: CAWGGWLAGVETQYF. CDR3 nucleotide sequence: TGTGCCTGGGGAGGGTGGCTAGCGGGAGTGGAGACCCAGTACTTC.

Only one count was recorded for this clone. This sample also contains other DNA sequences that code for the same CDR3. The chain has TRBV5-6 and TRBJ2-2, with D unresolved. The CDR3 spans 13 residues. Germline V gene lookup returns CDR1 SGHDT and CDR2 YYEEEE. V lost 0 bases and J lost 5, with 5 bases in between. The CDR3 DNA reads TGTGCCAGCAGCTTGGCGGGTACCGGGGAGCTGTTTTTT. Its protein product is CASSLAGTGELFF.